Listed below are T cell receptor beta chains from one sample, sequenced in a study of beta chain features in type 1 diabetes. Measured with immunoSEQ multiplex PCR; TCRdb has only the in-frame clones, and not every one. The sample lists about half a million clones, about an eighth seen once, with approximately 0.045% in the top ten. Sequencing used naive CD4+ T cells from blood. Receptors were obtained from a young woman in good health. Each CDR3 is given with its conserved first and last residue. Fields, in order: D gene, clone size, J gene, V gene, CDR3 protein, CDR3 DNA. D genes are given only for firm matches. The listing skips clone size in some rows; elsewhere it reads once, few, many or a size class.

>NA|few|TRBJ1-5|TRBV7-6
CASSLGRVNQPQHF
TGTGCCAGCAGCTTGGGACGGGTCAATCAGCCCCAGCATTTT
>TRBD1|few|TRBJ2-5|TRBV29-1
CSADRGVRETQYF
TGCAGCGCCGACAGGGGGGTAAGAGAGACCCAGTACTTC
>NA|few|TRBJ2-1|TRBV12-5
CASGPSGLGRQFF
TGTGCTAGTGGCCCCTCGGGACTGGGTCGGCAGTTCTTC
>NA|many|TRBJ2-3|TRBV18
CASSPTDTQYF
TGTGCCAGCTCTCCCACAGATACGCAGTATTTT
>TRBD1|NA|TRBJ2-2|TRBV9
CASSARTGAETGELFF
TGTGCCAGCAGCGCACGCACAGGGGCTGAGACCGGGGAGCTGTTTTTT
>NA|NA|TRBJ1-4|TRBV2
CANGPEGEKLFF
TGTGCCAACGGCCCCGAGGGTGAAAAACTGTTTTTT
>NA|few|TRBJ2-5|TRBV7-8
CASSLRADQETQYF
TGTGCCAGCAGCTTACGCGCGGATCAAGAGACCCAGTACTTC
>NA|few|TRBJ2-3|TRBV6-5
CASRYWGADTQYF
TGTGCCAGCAGATACTGGGGGGCAGATACGCAGTATTTT
>TRBD2|NA|TRBJ2-2|TRBV6-5
CASTGPSGTGELFF
TGTGCCAGCACTGGGCCTAGCGGAACCGGGGAGCTGTTTTTT
>NA|few|TRBJ2-5|TRBV7-2
CASSLVALWETQYF
TGTGCCAGCAGCTTGGTTGCTCTGTGGGAGACCCAGTACTTC
>TRBD2|NA|TRBJ2-1|TRBV6-6
CASTTLLAKSYNEQFF
TGTGCCAGCACCACCTTACTAGCGAAGTCCTACAATGAGCAGTTCTTC
>NA|NA|TRBJ2-1|TRBV7-9
CASSLGVGEGTRNEQFF
TGTGCCAGCAGCTTAGGAGTGGGGGAAGGGACGAGGAATGAGCAGTTCTTC
>NA|few|TRBJ2-3|TRBV7-9
CASSWGEISTDTQYF
TGTGCCAGCAGCTGGGGCGAGATTAGCACAGATACGCAGTATTTT
>NA|NA|TRBJ1-2|TRBV7-9
CASSFLTRDAYYGYTF
TGTGCCAGCAGCTTTCTCACCCGGGACGCTTACTATGGCTACACCTTC
>NA|few|TRBJ2-3|TRBV9
CASSVTFASTDTQYF
TGTGCCAGCAGCGTCACATTTGCTAGCACAGATACGCAGTATTTT
>TRBD1|NA|TRBJ1-1|TRBV7-2
CASSLVWTGLTEAFF
TGTGCCAGCAGCTTAGTCTGGACAGGGCTGACTGAAGCTTTCTTT
>NA|few|TRBJ1-1|TRBV30
CAWSEQGNTEAFF
TGTGCCTGGAGTGAGCAGGGGAACACTGAAGCTTTCTTT
>NA|NA|TRBJ2-3|TRBV7-2
CASSYRRRQRTDTQYF
TGTGCCAGCAGCTACCGTCGAAGGCAGCGCACAGATACGCAGTATTTT
>TRBD1|NA|TRBJ1-4|TRBV25-1
CASSDYRDRGNEKLFF
TGTGCCAGCAGTGACTACCGGGACAGGGGGAATGAAAAACTGTTTTTT
>NA|few|TRBJ2-5|TRBV7-2
CASSPTVQETQYF
TGTGCCAGCAGCCCGACAGTACAAGAGACCCAGTACTTC
>NA|few|TRBJ1-2|TRBV28
CASSLFGGVGYTF
TGTGCCAGCAGTTTATTCGGTGGGGTAGGCTACACCTTC
>TRBD2|NA|TRBJ2-5|TRBV2
CAGPTGTSGKSQETQYF
TGTGCCGGGCCAACCGGGACTAGCGGGAAGTCCCAAGAGACCCAGTACTTC
>NA|few|TRBJ2-1|TRBV10-3
CAIRTTNTYNEQFF
TGTGCCATCAGAACGACCAATACCTACAATGAGCAGTTCTTC
>NA|NA|TRBJ2-1|TRBV18
CASSPSSYNEQFF
TGTGCCAGCTCACCAAGCTCCTACAATGAGCAGTTCTTC
>TRBD1|few|TRBJ2-1|TRBV5-4
CASSFSGTGLGNEQFF
TGTGCCAGCAGCTTTTCCGGGACAGGGTTGGGCAATGAGCAGTTCTTC
>NA|NA|TRBJ2-5|TRBV4-3
CASSQDPVSSETQYF
TGCGCCAGCAGCCAAGATCCGGTCAGTTCGGAGACCCAGTACTTC
>NA|few|TRBJ2-3|TRBV7-2
CASSLDKPDTQYF
TGTGCCAGCAGCTTAGACAAGCCAGATACGCAGTATTTT
>NA|many|TRBJ2-5|TRBV13
CASSLTRSQETQYF
TGTGCCAGCAGCTTGACTAGGTCACAAGAGACCCAGTACTTC
>NA|few|TRBJ2-5|TRBV7-2
CASSPRGGEQETQYF
TGTGCCAGCAGCCCAAGGGGGGGCGAACAAGAGACCCAGTACTTC
>NA|few|TRBJ2-3|TRBV5-1
CASSFTGLGPDTQYF
TGCGCCAGCAGCTTTACAGGGCTGGGCCCAGATACGCAGTATTTT
>TRBD1|NA|TRBJ1-3|TRBV28
CASRPTGIGNTIYF
TGTGCCAGCAGACCGACAGGGATTGGAAACACCATATATTTT
>NA|few|TRBJ2-5|TRBV6-6
CASSPDRETQYF
TGTGCCAGCAGCCCGGACCGGGAGACCCAGTACTTC
>NA|few|TRBJ2-5|TRBV28
CASSLWDSSETQYF
TGTGCCAGCAGTTTATGGGACAGTTCAGAGACCCAGTACTTC
>NA|few|TRBJ1-1|TRBV29-1
CSAGPKNTEAFF
TGCAGCGCCGGACCGAAGAACACTGAAGCTTTCTTT
>NA|NA|TRBJ1-2|TRBV7-8
CASSLATSLAYGYTF
TGTGCCAGCAGCTTAGCGACATCATTGGCCTATGGCTACACCTTC
>NA|few|TRBJ1-1|TRBV11-3
CASSSSGQPEAFF
TGTGCCAGCAGCTCGAGCGGACAGCCTGAAGCTTTCTTT
>TRBD1|NA|TRBJ2-7|TRBV29-1
CSVGGQGYYEQYF
TGCAGCGTTGGGGGACAGGGATACTACGAGCAGTACTTC
>NA|NA|TRBJ1-5|TRBV27
CASSFRGSNQPQHF
TGTGCCAGCAGTTTCAGGGGTTCCAATCAGCCCCAGCATTTT
>NA|NA|TRBJ1-6|TRBV6-1
CASPDSLDSPLHF
TGTGCCAGCCCTGACAGCCTGGACTCACCCCTCCACTTT
>NA|few|TRBJ1-1|TRBV14
CASSQTGHWSEAFF
TGTGCCAGCAGCCAAACAGGGCATTGGTCTGAAGCTTTCTTT
>TRBD1|few|TRBJ2-7|TRBV7-9
CASSPRDRYEQYF
TGTGCCAGCAGCCCCAGGGACAGGTACGAGCAGTACTTC
>TRBD1|few|TRBJ1-5|TRBV4-1
CASSQVGQAINQPQHF
TGCGCCAGCAGCCAAGTAGGACAGGCTATCAATCAGCCCCAGCATTTT
>NA|NA|TRBJ2-3|TRBV10-3
CAISLGASTDTQYF
TGTGCCATCTCTTTGGGGGCTAGCACAGATACGCAGTATTTT
>NA|few|TRBJ1-4|TRBV2
CASREDRWEEKLFF
TGTGCCAGCAGGGAAGACAGGTGGGAGGAAAAACTGTTTTTT
>NA|few|TRBJ2-4|TRBV11-2
CASSLVGRRENIQYF
TGTGCCAGCAGCTTAGTGGGACGCAGGGAAAACATTCAGTACTTC
>TRBD1|few|TRBJ1-1|TRBV4-2
CASSHPGGMNTEAFF
TGTGCCAGCAGCCACCCAGGGGGAATGAACACTGAAGCTTTCTTT
>NA|few|TRBJ1-1|TRBV30
CAWNNVVGTEAFF
TGTGCCTGGAATAACGTGGTAGGGACTGAAGCTTTCTTT
>TRBD1|few|TRBJ1-5|TRBV6-5
CASRDREGQPQHF
TGTGCCAGCAGGGACAGGGAAGGTCAGCCCCAGCATTTT